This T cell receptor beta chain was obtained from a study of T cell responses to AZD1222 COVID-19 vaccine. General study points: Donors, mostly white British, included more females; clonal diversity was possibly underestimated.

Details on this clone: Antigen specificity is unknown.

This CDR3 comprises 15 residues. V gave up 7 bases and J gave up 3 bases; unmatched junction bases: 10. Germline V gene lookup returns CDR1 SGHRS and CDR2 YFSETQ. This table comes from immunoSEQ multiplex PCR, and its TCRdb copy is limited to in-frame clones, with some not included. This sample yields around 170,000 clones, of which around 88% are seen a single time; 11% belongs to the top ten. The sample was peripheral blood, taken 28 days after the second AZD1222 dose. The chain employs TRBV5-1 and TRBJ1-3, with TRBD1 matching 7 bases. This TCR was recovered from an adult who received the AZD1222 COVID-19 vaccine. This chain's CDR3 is CASQTEGAHGNTIYF. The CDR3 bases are TGCGCCAGCCAGACTGAGGGGGCGCATGGAAACACCATATATTTT. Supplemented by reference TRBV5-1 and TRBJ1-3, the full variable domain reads KAGVTQTPRYLIKTRGQQVTLSCSPISGHRSVSWYQQTPGQGLQFLFEYFSETQRNKGNFPGRFSGRQFSNSRSEMNVSTLELGDSALYLCASQTEGAHGNTIYFGEGSWLTVV.